A single sample is the source of the 22 T cell receptor beta chains below, sequenced in a study of Ad26.COV2.S vaccination and SARS-CoV-2 variants. Documented treatment: roughly 18 received Ad26.COV2.S at low or high dose, single or two shots; about 5 received placebo; per-sample allocation not given. Samples came from day 63 after the first vaccine or placebo injection. Only in-frame clones appear in the TCRdb table, and some are missing; sequencing was by immunoSEQ multiplex PCR. The data hold about 400,000 clones, with 85% to 90% observed a single time. Sample: peripheral blood, taken in a trial of Ad26.COV2.S vaccine versus placebo. The receptors were gathered from a person aged 18-65 years who received the Ad26.COV2.S COVID-19 vaccine or a placebo.

Only one count was recorded for this clone. V usage is TRBV19 and J usage is TRBJ2-1; TRBD2 is a possible D gene (7 bases). Germline V gene lookup returns CDR1 LNHDA and CDR2 SQIVND (reference sequence). V was trimmed by 6 bases and J by 7 bases, leaving 13 bases between them. CDR3 size: 13 residues. CDR3 residues: CASRAGALNEQFF. CDR3 in DNA: TGTGCCAGTAGGGCGGGGGCCCTGAATGAGCAGTTCTTC.

The chain has TRBV5-5 and TRBJ1-5; tentatively, D is TRBD1 (5 bases). CDR1 and CDR2 from the germline V gene are SGHKS and YYEKEE (reference sequence). The V gene lost 7 bases and the J gene lost 3 bases, with 14 bases spanning the gap. The CDR3 has 14 amino acids. The CDR3 DNA sequence: TGTGCCAGCGCCCTCGGTGGGGCCAATCAGCCCCAGCATTTT. Protein: CASALGGANQPQHF.

V is TRBV5-1 and J is TRBJ2-7, with a tentative D call TRBD1 (5 bases). The CDR3 is 15 residues long. Looked up from germline, CDR1 is SGHRS and CDR2 is YFSETQ. The germline V and J ends were trimmed by 4 bases and 5 bases, with 19 bases remaining between them. CDR3 nucleotide sequence: TGCGCCAGCAGCCTGGGGCAATCCCCCTTAGACGAGCAGTACTTC. Translated, it gives CASSLGQSPLDEQYF.

This chain connects TRBV6-1 to TRBJ2-5; D is unresolved. Per germline, CDR1 MNHNS and CDR2 SASEGT. The CDR3 is made up of 16 amino acids. The V end lost 0 bases, the J end lost 2 bases, and 13 bases lay between the germline ends. In DNA form, the CDR3 reads TGTGCCAGCAGTGAAGCGAGTCAGAAACTACAAGAGACCCAGTACTTC. Its translation is CASSEASQKLQETQYF.

This chain links TRBV29-1 with TRBJ2-7, with D possibly being TRBD1 or TRBD2 (6 bases each). The CDR3 contains 11 residues. Germline CDR1 reads SQVTM; CDR2 reads ANQGSEA. Trimming cost V 6 bases and J 8 bases, with 14 bases left between them. The CDR3 protein is CSVVGGGQQYF. The CDR3 nucleotides read TGCAGCGTGGTGGGTGGGGGGCAGCAGTACTTC.

The chain uses TRBV7-9 and TRBJ2-4; unclear D gene. The CDR3 spans 14 residues. CDR1 is SEHNR and CDR2 is FQNEAQ in the germline V gene (reference sequence). Trimming stripped 1 base from V and 1 base from J, with 5 bases between. This chain's CDR3 is CASSLVGAKNIQYF. CDR3 DNA: TGTGCCAGCAGCTTAGTAGGGGCCAAAAACATTCAGTACTTC.

The rearrangement joins TRBV11-3 to TRBJ2-3; tentative D call: TRBD1 (5 bases). CDR3 length: 16 amino acids. Germline lookup yields CDR1 SGHNT and CDR2 YENEEA. Trimming removed 2 bases from V and 3 bases from J, with 15 bases in between. CDR3 nucleotide sequence: TGTGCCAGCAGCTTACGGTCAACCCAGGGAACAGATACGCAGTATTTT. Translated: CASSLRSTQGTDTQYF.

The DNA of the CDR3 is TGCGCCAGCAGAATCGGAAACTCTGGGGCCAACGTCCTGACTTTC. Protein sequence: CASRIGNSGANVLTF. This chain links TRBV5-1 with TRBJ2-6; no clear D gene. The CDR3 loop spans 15 amino acids. Trimming cost V 5 bases and J 0 bases, with 9 bases left between them. Germline CDR1 is SGHRS and CDR2 is YFSETQ.

This chain connects TRBV10-3 to TRBJ1-2, with a possible D match to TRBD1 (6 bases). This CDR3 contains 15 residues. V lost 3 bases and J lost 8, with 19 bases in between. Per the germline V gene, CDR1 is ENHRY and CDR2 is SYGVKD. DNA for the CDR3: TGTGCCATCAGTGACCCAGTGACAGGCGGGAAAGGCTACACCTTC. It translates to CAISDPVTGGKGYTF.

This chain links TRBV5-4 with TRBJ1-6; D possibly corresponds to TRBD1 (6 bases). The CDR3 has 14 amino acids. CDR1 is SGHNT, CDR2 YYREEE, per germline (reference sequence). Trimming removed 2 bases from V and 5 bases from J, with 8 bases in between. CDR3 sequence reads: CASSLGGNNSPLHF. CDR3 sequence (DNA): TGTGCCAGCAGCTTAGGGGGGAATAATTCACCCCTCCACTTT.

The CDR3 reads CASSEGRGPYNEQFF. CDR3 DNA sequence: TGCGCCAGCAGTGAGGGCAGGGGACCCTACAATGAGCAGTTCTTC. The chain has TRBV10-2 and TRBJ2-1; maybe TRBD1 (6 bases). The V end lost 2 bases, the J end lost 2 bases, and 10 bases lay between the germline ends. Per germline, CDR1 WSHSY and CDR2 SAAADI. The CDR3 totals 15 residues.

The chain uses TRBV6-5 and TRBJ1-1, with a weak D call TRBD1 (6 bases). The germline CDR1 and CDR2 sequences are MNHEY and SVGAGI. This CDR3 spans 14 amino acids. The germline V and J ends were trimmed by 1 base and 6 bases, with 12 bases remaining between them. The CDR3 bases are TGTGCCAGCAGTTACTTACAGGGTGGTTCTGAAGCTTTCTTT. This translates into CASSYLQGGSEAFF.

The chain links TRBV29-1 to TRBJ2-7; D unclear. The CDR3 spans 12 residues. The V gene's germline CDR1 is SQVTM and CDR2 ANQGSEA. Trimming left V 5 bases short and J 6 bases short, with 14 bases between. The CDR3 coding sequence is TGCAGCGTTCGTCTAGGTTTTGGCGAGCAGTACTTC. It encodes CSVRLGFGEQYF.

The rearrangement joins TRBV6-5 to TRBJ2-7, with 9 bases fitting TRBD1. Germline V lookup: CDR1 MNHEY, CDR2 SVGAGI. The CDR3 sequence is 14 residues long. V shed 2 bases, J shed 5 bases, and the junction held 4 bases outside the gene matches. The chain's CDR3 is CASSYPGQGDEQYF. Written as DNA, the CDR3 is TGTGCCAGCAGTTACCCGGGACAGGGTGACGAGCAGTACTTC.

The V gene is TRBV30, the J gene TRBJ2-2, with D tentatively TRBD2 (5 bases). V gave up 3 bases and J gave up 5 bases, with 16 bases separating them. In germline, CDR1 is GTSNPN, CDR2 SVGIG (reference sequence). The CDR3 contains 15 residues. The CDR3 bases are TGTGCCTGGAGGGGCGCCTCTTCGGGGACCGGGGAGCTGTTTTTT. Translating gives CAWRGASSGTGELFF. Complete variable domain (other parts from reference TRBV30 and TRBJ2-2): SQTIHQWPATLVQPVGSPLSLECTVEGTSNPNLYWYRQAAGRGLQLLFYSVGIGQISSEVPQNLSASRPQDRQFILSSKKLLLSDSGFYLCAWRGASSGTGELFFGEGSRLTVL.

The genes are TRBV7-8 and TRBJ1-1; D is uncertain. The CDR3 extends over 14 amino acids. The germline V gene has CDR1 SGHVS and CDR2 FQNEAQ. The V end lost 5 bases, the J end lost 5 bases, and 15 bases lay between the germline ends. The CDR3 DNA reads TGTGCCAGCAGCCCTAATCGGGGAGCAACTGAAGCTTTCTTT. Encoded protein: CASSPNRGATEAFF.

The rearrangement joins TRBV5-4 to TRBJ1-4; D remains unclear. Trimming stripped 4 bases from V and 0 bases from J, with 7 bases between. The V gene's germline CDR1 is SGHNT and CDR2 YYREEE (reference sequence). The CDR3 consists of 14 residues. The CDR3 DNA reads as TGTGCCAGCAGCGCATATGCAACTAATGAAAAACTGTTTTTT. Translating gives CASSAYATNEKLFF. Together with reference TRBV5-4 and TRBJ1-4, the CDR3 gives the full variable domain: ETGVTQSPTHLIKTRGQQVTLRCSSQSGHNTVSWYQQALGQGPQFIFQYYREEENGRGNFPPRFSGLQFPNYSSELNVNALELDDSALYLCASSAYATNEKLFFGSGTQLSVL.

This clone was seen at least ten times. In the same sample, other DNA sequences code for this CDR3. The V gene is TRBV6-4, the J gene TRBJ2-3; TRBD2 aligns across 12 bases. The CDR3 is made up of 15 amino acids. The ends lost 4 bases at V and 1 base at J; junction bases unmatched: 0. CDR1 is MRHNA, CDR2 SNTAGT, per germline. The CDR3 DNA follows: TGTGCCAGCAGTGGGACTAGCGGGGGCACAGATACGCAGTATTTT. As protein: CASSGTSGGTDTQYF.

This clone has only a few counts. This chain connects TRBV5-1 to TRBJ2-7, with 9 bases that match TRBD1. Germline CDR1 is SGHRS and CDR2 is YFSETQ. V gave up 3 bases and J gave up 4 bases; unmatched junction bases: 5. CDR3 length: 14 residues. The CDR3 region has the DNA TGCGCCAGCAGCTCGGACAGGGGAGTTTACGAGCAGTACTTC. This codes for CASSSDRGVYEQYF.

V gene TRBV6-5 combines with J gene TRBJ1-5, with 10 bases fitting TRBD1. Germline CDR1 is MNHEY and CDR2 is SVGAGI. V lost 4 bases, J lost 5 bases, and 8 bases stayed unmatched. There are 16 residues in the CDR3. The CDR3 spells CASSFATGGEDQPQHF. DNA of the CDR3: TGTGCCAGCAGTTTCGCGACAGGGGGCGAGGATCAGCCCCAGCATTTT.

The chain recombines TRBV30 with TRBJ1-1; D is undetermined. This CDR3 has 13 residues. CDR1 is GTSNPN and CDR2 is SVGIG in the germline V gene (reference sequence). Trimming took 6 bases from V and 4 from J, leaving 15 bases between them. In DNA, the CDR3 is TGTGCCTGTAAGAGGGATGTCGCCACTGAAGCTTTCTTT. Translating gives CACKRDVATEAFF.

The rearrangement uses TRBV19 and TRBJ2-7; D call uncertain. Trimming took off 3 bases at V and 3 bases at J, with 9 bases between the two ends. Germline V gene sequence: CDR1 LNHDA, CDR2 SQIVND (reference sequence). The CDR3 spans 13 residues. Here the CDR3 reads CASSMGTYYEQYF. DNA of the CDR3: TGTGCCAGTAGTATGGGCACGTACTACGAGCAGTACTTC. The entire variable domain, with the rest obtained from reference TRBV19 and TRBJ2-7, is as follows: DGGITQSPKYLFRKEGQNVTLSCEQNLNHDAMYWYRQDPGQGLRLIYYSQIVNDFQKGDIAEGYSVSREKKESFPLTVTSAQKNPTAFYLCASSMGTYYEQYFGPGTRLTVT.